These 16 T cell receptor beta chains came from one sample sequenced in a study of Ad26.COV2.S vaccination and SARS-CoV-2 variants. TCRdb keeps only in-frame clones here, not all; method: immunoSEQ multiplex PCR. The profile covers about half a million clones, with 89% appearing a single time and 1.5% to 2% taken by the ten largest. Treatment indicated: 15 to 20 received Ad26.COV2.S at low or high dose, single or two shots; roughly five received placebo; per-sample allocation not given. Sampling occurred on day 63 after the first vaccine or placebo injection. Sequenced here: peripheral blood, sampled in a trial of Ad26.COV2.S vaccine versus placebo. The receptor set was obtained from a person aged 18-60 years who received the Ad26.COV2.S COVID-19 vaccine or a placebo.

The chain has TRBV6-2 or TRBV6-3 and TRBJ2-3, with D tentatively TRBD1 (6 bases). Germline CDR1 reads MNHEY; CDR2 reads SVGEGT. This CDR3 is 15 amino acids long. Trimming took 2 bases from V and 6 from J, leaving 15 bases between them. The CDR3 nucleotides are TGTGCCAGCAGTTACGAGACAGGCGGCCGGGATACGCAGTATTTT. Residues: CASSYETGGRDTQYF.

The V call is TRBV28, the J call TRBJ2-1; 8 bases line up with TRBD2. V dropped 3 bases and J dropped 8; count of bases not matched to a gene: 12. Germline values: CDR1 MDHEN, CDR2 SYDVKM. CDR3 length equals 16 residues. The CDR3 coding sequence is TGTGCCAGCAGTTTTTCCCTTAGCGGGAATGTCGATGAGCAGTTCTTC. Translation gives CASSFSLSGNVDEQFF.

This clone was seen just once. The rearrangement uses TRBV28 and TRBJ2-3; TRBD2 might be the D (6 bases). Germline loops: CDR1 MDHEN, CDR2 SYDVKM. CDR3 length equals 15 residues. The V and J ends lost 5 bases and 2 bases respectively, with 14 bases between them. In DNA, the CDR3 is TGTGCCAGCAGTCGTGAGCGGGTAATCACAGATACGCAGTATTTT. It specifies CASSRERVITDTQYF.

J is TRBJ2-5 and V is TRBV18, with TRBD1 as a possible D gene (6 bases). Trimming took 2 bases from V and 5 from J, leaving 15 bases between them. Germline CDR1 and CDR2: KGHSH and LQKENI. This CDR3 contains 15 residues. This CDR3 is CASSPGGEIAETQYF. CDR3 bases: TGTGCCAGCTCACCAGGGGGCGAAATCGCGGAGACCCAGTACTTC.

The rearrangement uses TRBV3-1 (or the pseudogene TRBV3-2) and TRBJ2-2; TRBD2 agrees at 9 bases. Germline V gene lookup returns CDR1 LGHDT and CDR2 YNNKEL (reference sequence). The ends lost 4 bases at V and 7 bases at J; junction bases unmatched: 4. The CDR3 sequence is 14 residues long. The CDR3 region is CASSPLAGHGELFF. CDR3 sequence (DNA): TGTGCCAGCAGCCCACTAGCGGGCCACGGGGAGCTGTTTTTT.

This clone showed up just a few times. The V and J genes are TRBV7-9 and TRBJ2-2, with D perhaps TRBD1 (6 bases). Germline V lookup: CDR1 SEHNR, CDR2 FQNEAQ (reference sequence). Trimming left V 3 bases short and J 2 bases short, with 10 bases between. This CDR3 is built from 15 residues. The CDR3 loop reads CASSFGQTNTGELFF. The CDR3 nucleotides are TGTGCCAGCAGCTTCGGACAGACAAACACCGGGGAGCTGTTTTTT.

The chain combines TRBV18 with TRBJ2-7, with TRBD2 matching 14 bases. Germline V CDR1 and CDR2: KGHSH, LQKENI. The trim removed 5 bases at V and 4 bases at J, leaving 16 bases unmatched. CDR3 length equals 19 residues. The CDR3 spells CASSAIGTSGSARTYEQYF. DNA of the CDR3: TGTGCCAGCTCAGCGATCGGGACTAGCGGGAGCGCAAGGACATACGAGCAGTACTTC.

This chain connects TRBV6-5 to TRBJ1-4; tentative D call: TRBD1 (6 bases). Germline CDR1 MNHEY, CDR2 SVGAGI. V gave up 5 bases and J gave up 7 bases, with 14 bases separating them. The CDR3 runs to 14 residues. The CDR3 DNA is TGTGCCAGCAGTAGACAGGCTAAAGGTGAAAAACTGTTTTTT. It encodes CASSRQAKGEKLFF.

This sequence joins TRBV11-2 and TRBJ1-1; D is possibly TRBD1 (5 bases). The germline V gene has CDR1 SGHAT and CDR2 FQNNGV. The CDR3 is made up of 15 amino acids. Between the trimmed V and J ends, which lost 3 bases and 2 bases, there was a span of 13 bases. The CDR3 DNA sequence: TGTGCCAGCAGCTTCCAGGGATTTGGTAACACTGAAGCTTTCTTT. It specifies CASSFQGFGNTEAFF.

The rearrangement uses TRBV4-3 and TRBJ2-3; 15 bases map to TRBD2. The CDR3 spans 16 residues. Germline V gene data show CDR1 as LGHNA and CDR2 as YSLEER. After removal of 1 base from V and 7 bases from J, the junction contained 3 bases not matched to a gene. CDR3 in DNA: TGCGCCAGCAGCCAAGGGACTAGCGGGGGGGCGTATACGCAGTATTTT. As protein: CASSQGTSGGAYTQYF.

This chain links TRBV5-1 with TRBJ1-6; D might be TRBD1 (5 bases). V lost 4 bases and J lost 7, with 15 bases in between. Germline V CDR1 and CDR2: SGHRS, YFSETQ. This CDR3 comprises 15 residues. In DNA, the CDR3 is TGCGCCAGCAGCATCCATACGGACACAAATTCACCCCTCCACTTT. The encoded protein is CASSIHTDTNSPLHF.

The chain uses TRBV28 and TRBJ1-2; D is ambiguous. This CDR3 region has 16 residues. V shed 7 bases and J shed 1 base, with 19 bases lying between them. Germline CDR1 reads MDHEN; CDR2 reads SYDVKM. CDR3 loop: CASTPPSVGFNYGYTF. CDR3 sequence (DNA): TGTGCCAGCACCCCACCCTCCGTGGGGTTTAACTATGGCTACACCTTC.

The gene calls are TRBV11-2 and TRBJ1-2; no definite D call. Germline CDR1 SGHAT, CDR2 FQNNGV. Trimming shortened V by 5 bases and J by 8 bases, and 18 bases separated the two germline ends. The CDR3 has 14 amino acids. In DNA, the CDR3 is TGTGCCAGCAGCCTCACTTTTCCCTCTGGGGGCTACACCTTC. Amino acid sequence: CASSLTFPSGGYTF.

Here the CDR3 DNA reads TGTGCCAGCAGCCTCGACAGGGAGGCAGATACGCAGTATTTT. Translation gives CASSLDREADTQYF. J is TRBJ2-3 and V is TRBV11-1, with D tentatively TRBD1 (7 bases). CDR1 is SGHAT and CDR2 is FQDESV in the germline V gene (reference sequence). The CDR3 contains 14 residues. Trimming shortened V by 5 bases and J by 4 bases, and 13 bases separated the two germline ends.

The chain recombines TRBV11-2 with TRBJ1-4, with a tentative D call TRBD1 (5 bases). Germline V CDR1 and CDR2: SGHAT, FQNNGV. This CDR3 is 15 amino acids long. With 4 bases removed from V and 0 bases from J, the gap between germline ends came to 9 bases. The CDR3 protein is CASSSRDATNEKLFF. CDR3 nucleotides: TGTGCCAGCAGCTCCAGGGACGCAACTAATGAAAAACTGTTTTTT.

The chain joins TRBV7-6 to TRBJ2-7, with 9 bases matching TRBD1. CDR1 SGHVS and CDR2 FNYEAQ come from the germline V gene. The CDR3 covers 19 residues. J lost 4 bases, V lost 2 bases, and 18 bases had no gene match. For the CDR3, the DNA is TGTGCCAGCAGCTTAATATGGTGGCGGTTCCGGACAGGGGATTACGAGCAGTACTTC. It translates to CASSLIWWRFRTGDYEQYF.